This T cell receptor beta chain was captured in a study of vaccination and CD4 T cells after COVID-19 (dated by TCRdb to between 2021 and 2022). At the level of the whole study: SARS-CoV-2 positivity had been established in the convalescent patients by nasal swab PCR, and mild disease was recorded in about 9 of these patients and severe disease in one. In the convalescent cohort there were six males and four females, among whom were two Hispanic individuals, seven Caucasians, two Asians and one multiracial person. Two doses of either the Pfizer-BioNTech BNT162b2 vaccine (n=8) or the Moderna mRNA-1273 vaccine (n=2) were administered to participants. Post-COVID blood samples from convalescent patients were collected a median of 101 days after diagnosis, with a range of about 35 to 180 days. Post-vaccine blood samples were taken a median of roughly 72 days after the second vaccine dose, with a range of roughly 13 to 250 days. Three convalescent patients gave samples both early after vaccination (day 14) and late after vaccination (days 161 to 241). Culture stimuli were overlapping spike peptide pools from SARS-CoV-2 and from the common cold coronaviruses HCoV-NL63, HCoV-OC43 and HCoV-229E. In control cultures, a CEFX viral epitope pool was used as positive control, an HIV-1 Nef peptide pool was used as negative control, or no peptide was added. The spike-specific CD4+ TCR repertoire was compared before and after mRNA vaccination in approximately ten COVID-19 convalescent patients and a handful of infection-naive healthy vaccine recipients. Overall results and qualifications from the work: The study included relatively few convalescent patients and did not analyze early timepoints after natural infection. Of the vaccine-specific clones in convalescent patients, 304 of 307, or nearly all, reacted only to SARS-CoV-2 spike and did not cross-react with common cold coronaviruses. Among the post-vaccine SARS-CoV-2-reactive clones in convalescent patients, a median around 85% showed up only after vaccination, which suggests vaccine-specific priming. The median count of SARS-CoV-2-reactive clonotypes went up from 20 to 25 after infection to some 38 after vaccination, although the change was not significant.

In light of the paper, this sample's time point label describes: late sampling 161 to 241 days after vaccination in three convalescent patients. The sample's treatment or condition label is to be understood as: roughly 10-day PBMC culture with coronavirus spike peptide pools or control peptides (ViraFEST assay). The ViraFEST assay was used in the study, in which antigen-specific T cells were expanded with peptide pools and expanded clonotypes were subsequently identified by TCR sequencing. The convalescent patients' positive SARS-CoV-2 PCR tests were from March to December 2020, which was before the Alpha, Beta and Delta variants emerged in the United States. Each well held more than 1.5 million PBMCs cultured in IMDM containing about 5% human AB serum and approximately 9.1 IU/ml IL-2, with about 10 ug/ml peptide pools added. Half of the culture medium was replaced with fresh IL-2-containing medium on days 3 and 7. After 10 days of culture, CD4+ T cells were isolated by negative selection with the EasySep CD4+ T cell isolation kit. PBMCs were separated from whole blood using Ficoll-Paque Plus gradient centrifugation and then either used fresh or cryopreserved at -140C. In general, triplicate wells were set up for every culture condition.

This clonotype was counted between two and nine times. Its antigen remains undetermined. No base quality values were provided; no much bigger clone lies one nucleotide off. For this chain, trimming is 4 bases at the V end and 4 bases at the J end, and the number of junction bases without a gene match is 6. Sequences SGHNT (CDR1) and YYREEE (CDR2) are obtained from the germline V gene (reference sequence). Including cysteine and phenylalanine, the CDR3 has 14 amino acids. The only DNA kept is the CDR3, 42 bases in frame from the first base. The library was generated by PCR. DNA from cultured CD4+ T cells was subjected to TCR sequencing with the Oncomine TCR Beta short-read assay at the Johns Hopkins FTIC core. Genomic DNA was extracted from the cultured CD4+ T cells with the QIAamp micro DNA kit. The Oncomine TCR Beta libraries from cultured CD4+ T cells were pooled using unique dual indexes and then sequenced on an Illumina iSeq 100. The authors processed their data as follows. Non-productive sequences were removed, and CDR3s not starting with C, not ending with F or W, or shorter than 7 amino acids were discarded. Antigen-specific clonotypes were identified with the MANAFEST web application by comparing peptide-stimulated wells with reference and other culture wells. An FDR below 0.05, an odds ratio above 5, and a productive frequency above 0.1% in at least two of three replicate wells were required for clones to be considered positive. Cross-reactive clonotypes were defined as significantly expanded in both SARS-CoV-2 spike wells and at least one common cold coronavirus spike condition. Using R version 3.6.1, CDR3 homology was evaluated through Levenshtein distances (stringdist) along with unrooted phylogenetic trees (ape). The public reads were run again by TCRdb, first through fastp at Q25 and then through MiXCR, and only productive beta chains were kept. Rows matching on CDR3 protein sequence are summarized as one entry with the most common DNA and genes. The V and J calls follow TCRdb's processing rather than the paper's. The sample table records about 20,000 distinct CDR3 sequences; around two fifths of these occur just once. The ten largest clones represent 30% of the sample.

The TCR originated in a human donor who had recovered from COVID-19. Sequencing used CD4+ T cells from blood, cultured in vitro, obtained about 7 months after SARS-CoV-2 vaccination. The chain couples TRBV5-4 to TRBJ2-7, with 9 bases aligning to TRBD2. CDR3 reads: CASSPGLAKYEQYF. In nucleotide form, the sequence is TGTGCCAGCAGCCCGGGACTAGCTAAGTACGAGCAGTACTTC.